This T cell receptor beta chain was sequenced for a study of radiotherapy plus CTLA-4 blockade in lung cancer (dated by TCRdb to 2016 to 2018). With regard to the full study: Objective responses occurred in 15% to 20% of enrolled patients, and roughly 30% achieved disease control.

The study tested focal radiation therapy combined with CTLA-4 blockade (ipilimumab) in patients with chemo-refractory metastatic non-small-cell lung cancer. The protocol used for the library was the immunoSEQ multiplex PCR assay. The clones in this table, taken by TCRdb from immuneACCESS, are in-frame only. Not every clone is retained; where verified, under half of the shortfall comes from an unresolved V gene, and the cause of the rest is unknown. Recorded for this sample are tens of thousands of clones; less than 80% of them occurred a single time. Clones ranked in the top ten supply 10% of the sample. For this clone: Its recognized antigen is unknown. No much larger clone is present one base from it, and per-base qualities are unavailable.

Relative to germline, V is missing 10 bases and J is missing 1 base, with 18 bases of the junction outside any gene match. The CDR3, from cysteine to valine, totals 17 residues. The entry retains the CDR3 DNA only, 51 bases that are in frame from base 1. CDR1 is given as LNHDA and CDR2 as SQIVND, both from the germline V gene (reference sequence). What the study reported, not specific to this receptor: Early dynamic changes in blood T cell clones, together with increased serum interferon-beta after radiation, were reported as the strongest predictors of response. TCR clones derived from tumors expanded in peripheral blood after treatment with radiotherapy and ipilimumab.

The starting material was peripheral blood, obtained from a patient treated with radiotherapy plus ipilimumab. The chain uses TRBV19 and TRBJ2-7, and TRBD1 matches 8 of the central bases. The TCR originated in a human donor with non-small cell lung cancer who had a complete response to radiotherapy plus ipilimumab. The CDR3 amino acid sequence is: CAIIKQGESSGSYEQYV. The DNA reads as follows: TGTGCCATCATTAAACAGGGGGAAAGTTCGGGGTCCTACGAGCAGTACGTC.